This TCR beta chain was captured by sequencing in a study of cytomegalovirus exposure and HLA in healthy donors. Primers: 60 Vbeta forward and 13 Jbeta reverse. TCRdb's copy holds only in-frame clones and misses some; the assay was immunoSEQ multiplex PCR. Counted here are approximately 27,000 clones, approximately 62% occurring once; the ten biggest clones make up 35% to 50%. General observations from the study: The study labeled more than 150 TCR beta chains cytomegalovirus-associated. Some public TCRs appeared in many individuals, while most sequences were rare. In a later analysis, TCR beta V- and J-gene trimming showed a link to a missense DCLRE1C variant.

The CDR3 contains 16 residues. Per the germline V gene, CDR1 is SEHNR and CDR2 is FQNEAQ (reference sequence). Trimming shortened V by 5 bases and J by 0 bases, and 17 bases separated the two germline ends. Notes on this clone: Its cognate antigen is unknown.

Sequencing was done on a sample of PBMCs. This chain connects TRBV7-9 to TRBJ2-7; D is perhaps TRBD1 (5 bases). The source of this sequence is a male donor in good health and CMV-seropositive. In nucleotides, the CDR3 is TGTGCCAGCAGCCTTACATGGCAGGGAAACTCCTACGAGCAGTACTTC. This sequence encodes CASSLTWQGNSYEQYF. Full variable domain (rest looked up from reference TRBV7-9 and TRBJ2-7): DTGVSQNPRHKITKRGQNVTFRCDPISEHNRLYWYRQTLGQGPEFLTYFQNEAQLEKSRLLSDRFSAERPKGSFSTLEIQRTEQGDSAMYLCASSLTWQGNSYEQYFGPGTRLTVT.